The entry below gives a single TCR beta chain sequence along with its context. Its specificity is unknown. This record belongs to a study of T cell responses to AZD1222 COVID-19 vaccine. For the study at large: Second-dose recipients at about 4 or about 12 weeks were treated as one pooled group.

The length of the CDR3 is 17 residues. Per the germline V gene, CDR1 is SGHAT and CDR2 is FQDESV (reference sequence). Trimming at V came to 0 bases and at J to 1 base, leaving 3 bases not matched to a gene. Profiling relied on immunoSEQ multiplex PCR, and the TCRdb table lists in-frame clones only, not all of them. The table lists about 120,000 clones, roughly 84% of them singletons. Study results and caveats: Repertoires were sampled only after the peak T cell response. Females outnumbered males among donors, who were mostly white British; clonal diversity was possibly underestimated.

The receptor was isolated from an adult in good health. The chain recombines TRBV11-1 with TRBJ1-6, with 7 bases identical to TRBD1. Sequencing used peripheral blood, obtained on day 0 of AZD1222 vaccination. In DNA form, the CDR3 reads TGTGCCAGCAGCTTAGCCCGGGACAGATCCTATAATTCACCCCTCCACTTT. It yields the protein CASSLARDRSYNSPLHF.